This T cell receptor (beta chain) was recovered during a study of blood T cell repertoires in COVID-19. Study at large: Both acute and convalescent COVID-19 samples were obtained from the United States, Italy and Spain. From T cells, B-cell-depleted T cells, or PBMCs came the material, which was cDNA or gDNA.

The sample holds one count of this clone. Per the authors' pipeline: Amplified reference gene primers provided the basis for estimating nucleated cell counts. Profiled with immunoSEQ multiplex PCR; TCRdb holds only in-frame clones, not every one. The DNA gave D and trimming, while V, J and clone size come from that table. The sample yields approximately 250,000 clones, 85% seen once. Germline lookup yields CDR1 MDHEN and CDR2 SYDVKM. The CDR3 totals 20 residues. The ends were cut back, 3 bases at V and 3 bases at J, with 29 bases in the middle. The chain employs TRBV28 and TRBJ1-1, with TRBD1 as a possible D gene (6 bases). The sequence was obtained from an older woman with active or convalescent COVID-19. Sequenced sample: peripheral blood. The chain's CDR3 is CASSFVSRATRKGGDTEAFF. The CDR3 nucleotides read TGTGCCAGCAGTTTCGTCAGTAGGGCGACCCGTAAGGGGGGGGACACTGAAGCTTTCTTT.